This passage covers 14 T cell receptor beta chains from one sample sequenced in a study of T cell responses to AZD1222 COVID-19 vaccine. Libraries were prepared by immunoSEQ multiplex PCR; TCRdb keeps only in-frame clonotypes and omits some of them. The repertoire includes 95,000 to 150,000 clones, around 90% of them detected once, and about 1.2% sits in the top ten. This specimen consisted of peripheral blood, obtained on day 0 of AZD1222 vaccination. These receptors were collected from an adult in good health.

The chain employs TRBV12-5 and TRBJ1-5; no clear D. From germline, CDR1 is LGHNT and CDR2 FRNRAP. With 3 bases removed from V and 5 bases from J, the gap between germline ends came to 11 bases. The CDR3 is 14 residues long. This CDR3 reads CASGFGTEDQPQHF. As DNA, the CDR3 is TGTGCTAGTGGTTTTGGAACAGAAGATCAGCCCCAGCATTTT.

The chain carries TRBV5-6 and TRBJ2-5; D perhaps matches TRBD2 (6 bases). Trimming removed 2 bases at V and 5 bases at J, with 13 bases between. The CDR3 runs to 14 residues. Germline V lookup: CDR1 SGHDT, CDR2 YYEEEE. As DNA, the CDR3 is TGTGCCAGCAGCTTCCGGGACTCGCAGGAGACCCAGTACTTC. Translation: CASSFRDSQETQYF.

The chain has TRBV5-4 and TRBJ2-2, with 11 bases that match TRBD2. The CDR3 covers 17 residues. CDR1 is SGHNT, CDR2 YYREEE, per germline (reference sequence). The ends lost 3 bases at V and 7 bases at J; junction bases unmatched: 11. For the CDR3, the DNA is TGTGCCAGCAGCTCCATGGTAGCGGGGGGGCTTGGCGGGGAGCTGTTTTTT. This codes for CASSSMVAGGLGGELFF.

This chain joins TRBV19 and TRBJ2-1; TRBD1 aligns across 7 bases. This CDR3 spans 13 amino acids. The V gene end was trimmed by 1 base and the J gene end by 7 bases; junction bases not matched to a gene: 1. Germline assignment: CDR1 LNHDA and CDR2 SQIVND (reference sequence). CDR3 in DNA: TGTGCCAGTAGTATAGTCAGGGGGAATGAGCAGTTCTTC. This encodes CASSIVRGNEQFF.

The V gene is TRBV4-2, the J gene TRBJ2-7; weak D call: TRBD2 (6 bases). Trimming cost V 0 bases and J 4 bases, with 13 bases left between them. This CDR3 contains 15 residues. Per germline, CDR1 LGHNA and CDR2 YNFKEQ. CDR3 protein: CASSQDGDGLYEQYF. The DNA of the CDR3 is TGTGCCAGCAGCCAAGATGGGGACGGACTATACGAGCAGTACTTC.

The chain uses TRBV10-3 and TRBJ1-1; D might be TRBD1 (5 bases). Trimming shortened V by 8 bases and J by 0 bases, and 10 bases separated the two germline ends. Germline assignment: CDR1 ENHRY and CDR2 SYGVKD. The CDR3 consists of 13 residues. The CDR3 reads CAIRGGLNTEAFF. The CDR3 DNA reads TGTGCCATCCGGGGGGGTCTGAACACTGAAGCTTTCTTT.

The chain carries TRBV5-1 and TRBJ1-3; possibly TRBD1 for D (5 bases). The CDR3 is made up of 16 amino acids. V dropped 3 bases and J dropped 0 bases, with 13 bases sitting between them. Germline V gene data show CDR1 as SGHRS and CDR2 as YFSETQ. Written as DNA, the CDR3 is TGCGCCAGCAGCTACAACAGGAGCAGCTCTGGAAACACCATATATTTT. Translated: CASSYNRSSSGNTIYF.

J is TRBJ1-1 and V is TRBV18; 7 nucleotides agree with TRBD1. Germline loops: CDR1 KGHSH, CDR2 LQKENI. The CDR3 runs to 14 residues. Germline trimming cut 5 bases from V and 2 bases from J; bases unmatched to any gene: 5. The CDR3 protein is CASSTGQANTEAFF. The CDR3 bases are TGTGCCAGCTCAACCGGACAGGCAAACACTGAAGCTTTCTTT.

The rearrangement uses TRBV19 and TRBJ1-5; TRBD1 is a possible D gene (6 bases). The CDR3 is 14 amino acids. Per the germline V gene, CDR1 is LNHDA and CDR2 is SQIVND (reference sequence). The V gene lost 8 bases and the J gene lost 0 bases, with 11 bases spanning the gap. The CDR3 protein is CASLDSPSNQPQHF. The CDR3 DNA reads TGTGCCAGTTTGGACAGTCCTAGCAATCAGCCCCAGCATTTT.

This chain connects TRBV4-2 to TRBJ2-7; 7 positions agree with TRBD1. V shed 4 bases, J shed 2 bases, and the junction held 8 bases outside the gene matches. CDR3 length: 15 amino acids. Germline loops: CDR1 LGHNA, CDR2 YNFKEQ. CDR3 residues: CASSLYRQGTYEQYF. CDR3 in DNA: TGTGCCAGCAGCCTATATCGACAGGGAACCTACGAGCAGTACTTC.

V usage is TRBV5-1 and J usage is TRBJ2-4; D ambiguous. CDR3 length: 13 residues. With 0 bases removed from V and 6 bases from J, the gap between germline ends came to 7 bases. Looked up from germline, CDR1 is SGHRS and CDR2 is YFSETQ. In DNA form, the CDR3 reads TGCGCCAGCAGCTTGGAAGGACCAAACATTCAGTACTTC. Its protein is CASSLEGPNIQYF.

The chain carries TRBV5-1 and TRBJ2-5, with D unclear. CDR1 and CDR2 from the germline V gene are SGHRS and YFSETQ. The CDR3 covers 13 residues. The V end was cut by 0 bases, the J end by 3 bases, with 6 bases between. The CDR3 DNA reads TGCGCCAGCAGCTTGGAGCAGAAAGAGACCCAGTACTTC. Translated, it gives CASSLEQKETQYF. Using reference TRBV5-1 and TRBJ2-5 for the parts outside the CDR3, the full variable domain is KAGVTQTPRYLIKTRGQQVTLSCSPISGHRSVSWYQQTPGQGLQFLFEYFSETQRNKGNFPGRFSGRQFSNSRSEMNVSTLELGDSALYLCASSLEQKETQYFGPGTRLLVL.

The genes are TRBV11-2 and TRBJ2-7, with 8 bases aligning to TRBD2. Germline values: CDR1 SGHAT, CDR2 FQNNGV. The length of the CDR3 is 15 residues. The V gene end was trimmed by 3 bases and the J gene end by 0 bases; junction bases not matched to a gene: 4. CDR3 nucleotides: TGTGCCAGCAGCTTGATAGCGGGGACCTCCTACGAGCAGTACTTC. Translating it yields CASSLIAGTSYEQYF.

This chain links TRBV11-2 with TRBJ2-7; D is unresolved. Trimming pared 0 bases from V and 5 bases from J, leaving 8 bases between. The germline CDR1 and CDR2 sequences are SGHAT and FQNNGV. The CDR3 covers 13 residues. CDR3: CASSLDLANEQYF. The CDR3 region has the DNA TGTGCCAGCAGCTTAGATCTGGCCAACGAGCAGTACTTC.